Many counts were recorded for the clone carrying this TCR beta chain. This sample is drawn from a study of T cells in Graves' hyperthyroidism and ophthalmopathy. Trimming pared 5 bases from V and 7 bases from J, leaving 20 bases between. Germline V gives CDR1 MDHEN, CDR2 SYDVKM. The CDR3 extends over 16 amino acids. Patients aged 18 to 65 had newly diagnosed hyperthyroidism lasting under 2 months. Exclusion of patients followed from uncontrolled infection, other autoimmune disease, pregnancy or lactation. The investigators amplified TCR beta CDR3 regions from RNA transcripts. HTBI primers were used for first-round RT-PCR of the TCR CDR3. MiXCR, run by TCRdb on the multiplex PCR reads, gives a single entry per CDR3 protein. This table has 250,000 to 300,000 distinct CDR3 sequences, about an eighth appearing once.

Input material: blood. This rearrangement joins TRBV28 to TRBJ1-4, with a weak D call TRBD1 (5 bases). The receptor was derived from a woman aged 25-40 years with Graves' hyperthyroidism that later progressed to Graves' ophthalmopathy. The CDR3 spells CASSRRGSAVSEKLFF. The CDR3 DNA follows: TGTGCCAGCAGTCGAAGGGGCTCCGCTGTTAGTGAAAAACTGTTTTTT.